This T cell receptor beta chain was recorded in a study of blood T cell repertoires in COVID-19 (TCRdb year 2020). Study-level background: Samples from collaborators originated in the United States, Italy and Spain and spanned both the acute and convalescent phases of COVID-19. The material from the prospective study consisted of cDNA or gDNA derived from T cells, B-cell-depleted T cells, or PBMCs. Subjects who had been exposed to COVID-19, were actively infected with it, or had recovered from it provided the deeply sampled blood TCRbeta repertoires that made up the dataset. The repertoires were released in a freely available public database intended as a resource for research on the immune response to SARS-CoV-2. The samples were drawn from two sources: the first 160 participants of the ongoing ImmuneRACE study, and 950 to 1,500 subjects contributed by 6 global collaborators. Sample metadata almost always included a de-identified subject ID, COVID-19 status, age in years and sex. HLA class I and class II types, where available, came from metadata supplied by the sample provider rather than from assay-based typing.

Including the terminal cysteine and phenylalanine, the CDR3 comprises 15 residues. Kept here is only the CDR3 DNA, which spans 45 bases and is read in frame from base 1. Clipping removes 1 base from V and 8 bases from J, with 10 as the unmatched junction base count. CDR1 and CDR2, looked up from the germline V gene (reference sequence), are LNHNV and YYDKDF. Details on this clone: Its antigen specificity is not known. Per-base quality was not reported, and no clone a single base away is much larger than it.

TCRbeta CDR3 regions were amplified from genomic DNA using the immunoSEQ Assay, a bias-controlled multiplex PCR. Under the source paper's analysis protocol: Within the assay, amplification of reference gene primers was used to estimate how many nucleated cells each sample contained. Sequence reads were collapsed and filtered to measure the absolute abundance of every unique TCRbeta CDR3 rearrangement. For each sample, productive Simpson clonality was calculated by taking the square root of Simpson's diversity index across productive rearrangements. TCRdb obtained this table from immuneACCESS and retained in-frame rearrangements with V and J assigned. These tables miss some clones; where compared with another copy, unresolved V genes account for less than half of the shortfall, and the remainder is unexplained. The V and J calls and clone size are taken from that table; D and trimming were inferred from the DNA. The sample yields 100,000 to 150,000 clones; roughly 88% were counted once. Of the sample, approximately 1.1% falls within the top ten clones.

Each collaborating institution followed its own protocols to collect whole blood in K2EDTA tubes. For TCRbeta analysis, collaborators shipped samples as frozen whole blood, isolated PBMCs, or DNA extracted from either of those sample types. Here is what the overall study found, with its caveats: How much clinical and demographic metadata was included differed by source and by participant, and the metadata was provided uncurated.

The chain was built from TRBV15 and TRBJ1-2, with 7 middle bases fitting TRBD1. The sequence came from an elderly woman with acute or convalescent COVID-19. Material for sequencing was peripheral blood. The DNA sequence follows: TGTGCCACCAGCAGAGTAGACAGGGAGGTCCGGGGCTACACCTTC. It codes for CATSRVDREVRGYTF.